One and the same sample provided the 3 T cell receptor beta chains below, sequenced in a study of memory CD4+ T cells and cytomegalovirus serostatus. Single viable CD3+CD4+CD8-CD45RO+ cells were sorted as the memory CD4+ T cells. Produced via immunoSEQ multiplex PCR; TCRdb's table is partial and in-frame only. This table has about 60,000 clones, approximately 81% appearing once. Sequencing input: memory CD4+ T cells from blood. The receptors were gathered from an adult in good health and CMV-seronegative. Some clones in this sample may be carry-over from other donors' samples.

This rearrangement joins TRBV5-8 to TRBJ2-2; D not certain. The CDR3 length is 16 residues. The V gene's germline CDR1 is SGHTS and CDR2 YDEGEE. V was pared by 4 bases and J by 1 base, with 14 bases between. CDR3 sequence reads: CASSNGRHRNTGELFF. The CDR3 DNA is TGTGCCAGCAGCAATGGGCGCCACAGGAACACCGGGGAGCTGTTTTTT.

Points on this clone: The identical CDR3 is also encoded by other nucleotide sequences in the sample. V gene TRBV6-5 combines with J gene TRBJ1-1; 11 nucleotides match TRBD1. Germline CDR1 reads MNHEY; CDR2 reads SVGAGI. V shed 6 bases, J shed 3 bases, and the junction held 6 bases outside the gene matches. This CDR3 is 15 amino acids long. CDR3 coding DNA: TGTGCCAGCAGAGGACAGGGGGCGGGGGACACTGAAGCTTTCTTT. Translation: CASRGQGAGDTEAFF.

The rearrangement links TRBV11-2 to TRBJ2-3; TRBD1 aligns across 8 bases. After removal of 3 bases from V and 3 bases from J, the junction contained 5 bases not matched to a gene. CDR1 SGHAT and CDR2 FQNNGV come from the germline V gene. This CDR3 region has 15 residues. CDR3 region: CASSFPGQVTDTQYF. DNA of the CDR3: TGTGCCAGCAGCTTTCCGGGACAGGTTACAGATACGCAGTATTTT.